The clone carrying this TCR beta chain has a single count. This specimen belongs to a study of blood T cells in healthy people across ages. Trimming took 0 bases from V and 8 from J, leaving 14 bases between them. Germline CDR1 is MNHEY and CDR2 is SVGAGI. The CDR3 loop spans 15 amino acids. Then a second PCR, running about 6 to 12 cycles, was carried out with a sample-barcoded 5' primer and a J-beta primer mix. TCRdb analysed the 5' RACE reads with MiXCR anew, one entry per CDR3 protein. The sample yields 1.4 million to 1.5 million distinct CDR3 sequences, around two fifths seen once. The specimen was blood. The chain joins TRBV6-5 to TRBJ1-5, with D possibly TRBD1 on 5 matching bases. The TCR comes from a woman aged 18-30 years in good health. The CDR3 region is CASSYSFRGYEPQHF. Here the CDR3 DNA reads TGTGCCAGCAGTTACTCGTTTAGGGGATATGAGCCCCAGCATTTT.